The 5 T cell receptor beta chains given below trace back to one sample, sequenced in a study of T cell clonotyping in hematopoietic cell transplantation. The method was immunoSEQ multiplex PCR; TCRdb's version includes in-frame clones alone and lacks a portion of them. Here the sample spans about 16,000 clones, around 60% being singletons. This specimen was PBMCs, taken 30 days after allogeneic stem cell transplant. All receptors come from a male patient aged 50 to 59 who had an allogeneic stem cell transplant from an unrelated donor, so T cells may come from the graft donor. Some clones in this sample may be carry-over from other donors' samples.

There are a few counts of this clone. This chain joins TRBV7-2 and TRBJ1-1; D is unresolved. CDR1 SGHTA and CDR2 FQGNSA come from the germline V gene. Trimming left V 1 base short and J 5 bases short, with 5 bases between. CDR3 length equals 12 residues. The CDR3 DNA reads TGTGCCAGCAGCTTAGGACTTACTGAAGCTTTCTTT. Amino acids: CASSLGLTEAFF. The entire variable domain, with the rest obtained from reference TRBV7-2 and TRBJ1-1, is as follows: GAGVSQSPSNKVTEKGKDVELRCDPISGHTALYWYRQSLGQGLEFLIYFQGNSAPDKSGLPSDRFSAERTGGSVSTLTIQRTQQEDSAVYLCASSLGLTEAFFGQGTRLTVV.

The chain recombines TRBV2 with TRBJ2-5, with D perhaps assigned TRBD1 or TRBD2 (5 bases each). Germline assignment: CDR1 SNHLY and CDR2 FYNNEI. The CDR3 is 15 residues long. V was trimmed by 2 bases and J by 5 bases, leaving 15 bases between them. As DNA, the CDR3 is TGTGCCAGCAGTGAATTATCCCTAGCAGGGGAGACCCAGTACTTC. This gives the protein CASSELSLAGETQYF.

The chain combines TRBV28 with TRBJ2-7; 10 bases are a match to TRBD1. Trimming removed 4 bases from V and 8 bases from J; junction bases left unmatched: 11. CDR1 and CDR2 (germline): MDHEN, SYDVKM. The length of the CDR3 is 15 residues. The CDR3 DNA reads as TGTGCCAGCAGTTCCCGCGGGACAGGGGACATCCAGCAGTACTTC. Encoded protein: CASSSRGTGDIQQYF.

The V and J genes are TRBV6-5 and TRBJ2-7, with TRBD1 identical over 8 bases. Germline CDR1 is MNHEY and CDR2 is SVGAGI. This CDR3 has 15 residues. The V gene end was trimmed by 0 bases and the J gene end by 7 bases; junction bases not matched to a gene: 8. The CDR3 bases are TGTGCCAGCAGTTACTCGGGACAGGTGGGGGAAGAGCAGTACTTC. Translated, it gives CASSYSGQVGEEQYF.

This chain connects TRBV5-1 to TRBJ2-5; TRBD1 agrees at 9 bases. CDR1 is SGHRS and CDR2 is YFSETQ in the germline V gene. This CDR3 has 14 residues. Trimming cost V 3 bases and J 5 bases; bases outside gene matches: 5. CDR3 sequence (DNA): TGCGCCAGCAGCTCCTCGACAGGGGGTGAGACCCAGTACTTC. The encoded protein is CASSSSTGGETQYF. Drawing the rest from reference TRBV5-1 and TRBJ2-5, the complete variable domain is KAGVTQTPRYLIKTRGQQVTLSCSPISGHRSVSWYQQTPGQGLQFLFEYFSETQRNKGNFPGRFSGRQFSNSRSEMNVSTLELGDSALYLCASSSSTGGETQYFGPGTRLLVL.